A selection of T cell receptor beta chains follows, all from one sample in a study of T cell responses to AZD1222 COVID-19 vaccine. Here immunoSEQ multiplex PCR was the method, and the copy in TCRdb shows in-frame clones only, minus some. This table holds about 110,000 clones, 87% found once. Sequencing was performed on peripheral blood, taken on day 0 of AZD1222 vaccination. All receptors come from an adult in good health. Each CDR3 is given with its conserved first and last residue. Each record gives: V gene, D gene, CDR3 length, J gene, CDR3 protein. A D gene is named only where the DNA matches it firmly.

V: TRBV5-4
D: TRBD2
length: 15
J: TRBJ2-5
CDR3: CASSLSRGGGETQYF

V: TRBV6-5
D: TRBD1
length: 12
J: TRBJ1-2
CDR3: CASSTGLSGYTF

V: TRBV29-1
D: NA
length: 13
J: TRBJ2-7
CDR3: CSVEDGSLWEQYF

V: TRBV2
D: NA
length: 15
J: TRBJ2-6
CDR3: CASRNPSSGANVLTF

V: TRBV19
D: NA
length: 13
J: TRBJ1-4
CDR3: CASSPYLDEKLFF

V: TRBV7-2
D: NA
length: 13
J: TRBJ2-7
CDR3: CASSLGANYEQYF

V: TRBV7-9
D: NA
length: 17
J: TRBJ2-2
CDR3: CASSSPGQVLNTGELFF

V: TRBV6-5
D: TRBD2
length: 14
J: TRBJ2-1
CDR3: CASEREGGNNEQFF

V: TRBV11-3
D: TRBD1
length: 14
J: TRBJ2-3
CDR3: CASSLRQGADTQYF

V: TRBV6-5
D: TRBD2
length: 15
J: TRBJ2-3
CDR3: CASSDLAGSTDTQYF

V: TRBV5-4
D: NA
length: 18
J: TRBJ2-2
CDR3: CASSTIGKGIPNTGELFF

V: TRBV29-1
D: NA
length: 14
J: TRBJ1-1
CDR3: CSVESARGLAEAFF

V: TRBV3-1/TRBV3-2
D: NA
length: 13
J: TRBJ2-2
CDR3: CASSYSDTGELFF

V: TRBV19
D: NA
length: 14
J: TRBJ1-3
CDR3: CASSFFGLGNTIYF

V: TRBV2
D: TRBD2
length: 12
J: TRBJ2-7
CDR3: CASEAGGYEQYF

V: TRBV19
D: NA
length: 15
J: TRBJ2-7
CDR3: CASSITPGDGYEQYF

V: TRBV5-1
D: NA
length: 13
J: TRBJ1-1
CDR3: CASSSDLNTEAFF

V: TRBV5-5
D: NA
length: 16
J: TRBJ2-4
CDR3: CASSLGGGLAKNIQYF

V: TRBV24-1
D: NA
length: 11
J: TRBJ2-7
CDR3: CATSTRGEQYF

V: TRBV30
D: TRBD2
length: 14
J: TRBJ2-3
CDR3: CAWSVAGGTDTQYF

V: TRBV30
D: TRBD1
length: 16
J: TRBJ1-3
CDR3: CAWTSTDRGTGNTIYF

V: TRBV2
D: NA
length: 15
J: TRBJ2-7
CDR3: CASCREASESYEQYF

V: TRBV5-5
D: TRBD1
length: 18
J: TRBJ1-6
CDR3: CASSSIPDRTVYNSPLHF

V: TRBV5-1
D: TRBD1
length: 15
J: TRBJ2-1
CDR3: CASSLDGTGYNEQFF

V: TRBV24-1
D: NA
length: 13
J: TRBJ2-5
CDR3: CATSPLGQETQYF

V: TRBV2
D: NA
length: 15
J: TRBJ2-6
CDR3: CASMIGLSGANVLTF

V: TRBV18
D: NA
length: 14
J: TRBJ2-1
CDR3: CASSPRRERDEQFF

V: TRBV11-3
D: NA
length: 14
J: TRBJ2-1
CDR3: CASSLGTVGNEQFF

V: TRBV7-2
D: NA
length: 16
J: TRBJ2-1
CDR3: CASSLNGGSSYNEQFF

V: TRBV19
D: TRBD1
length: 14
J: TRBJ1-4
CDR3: CASSTGTGGEKLFF

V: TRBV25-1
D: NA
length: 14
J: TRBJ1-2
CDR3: CASSESPRAYGYTF

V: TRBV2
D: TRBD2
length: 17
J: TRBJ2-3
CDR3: CASGGTSGPGQPDTQYF

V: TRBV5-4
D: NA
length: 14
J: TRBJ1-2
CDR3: CASSFRDTGYGYTF

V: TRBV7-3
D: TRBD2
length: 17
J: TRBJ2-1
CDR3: CASSPRRGTSGYNEQFF

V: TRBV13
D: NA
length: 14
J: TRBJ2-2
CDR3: CASSRKGGAGELFF

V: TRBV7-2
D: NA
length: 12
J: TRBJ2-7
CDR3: CASSLETVLQYF

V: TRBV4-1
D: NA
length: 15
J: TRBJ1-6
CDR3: CASSQVGGANSPLHF

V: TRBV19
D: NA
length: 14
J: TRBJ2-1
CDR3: CASSMGRGVNEQFF

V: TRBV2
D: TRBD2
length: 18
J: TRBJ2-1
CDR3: CASRDAPTSGRSLNEQFF

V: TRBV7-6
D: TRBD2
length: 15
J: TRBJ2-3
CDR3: CASSFSGRGTDTQYF

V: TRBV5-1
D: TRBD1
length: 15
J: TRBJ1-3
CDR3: CASSLGDREKNTIYF

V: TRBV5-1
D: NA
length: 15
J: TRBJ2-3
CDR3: CASSFDGTSTDTQYF

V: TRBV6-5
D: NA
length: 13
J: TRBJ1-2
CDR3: CASSYSRTYGYTF

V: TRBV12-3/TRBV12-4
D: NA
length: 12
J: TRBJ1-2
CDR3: CASRTGSYGYTF